A selection of T cell receptor beta chains follows, all from one sample in a study of blood T cell repertoires in COVID-19. Libraries were prepared by immunoSEQ multiplex PCR; TCRdb keeps only in-frame clonotypes and omits some of them. The sample consists of about 73,000 clones, approximately 88% of them appearing once. The sequenced material came from peripheral blood. The source is a man older than 75 with active or convalescent COVID-19. Each CDR3 is given with its conserved first and last residue. The D gene is left open where the match is weak. Expanded clones are given a class, and other clones once, few, many or no size at all.

clone_size,d_call,j_call,v_call,cdr3_aa,cdr3_nt
-,TRBD1,TRBJ1-2,TRBV5-1,CASSIGQGNVDGYTF,TGCGCCAGCAGCATAGGACAGGGAAACGTTGATGGCTACACCTTC
-,TRBD2,TRBJ2-7,TRBV7-2,CASSLGLAGAPGYEQYF,TGTGCCAGCAGCTTAGGTTTAGCGGGAGCCCCGGGATACGAGCAGTACTTC
few,-,TRBJ2-2,TRBV19,CASSIPRAMNTGELFF,TGTGCCAGTAGTATTCCCAGGGCGATGAACACCGGGGAGCTGTTTTTT
-,TRBD1,TRBJ2-3,TRBV3-1/TRBV3-2,CASSRGTGDTDTQYF,TGTGCCAGCAGCCGCGGGACAGGGGACACAGATACGCAGTATTTT
-,TRBD2,TRBJ2-7,TRBV4-1,CASSQQPPRTSNYEQYF,TGCGCCAGCAGCCAGCAACCGCCGAGGACTAGTAACTACGAGCAGTACTTC
-,TRBD1,TRBJ2-7,TRBV15,CATSRDGRTGGEQYF,TGTGCCACCAGCAGAGATGGCCGGACAGGGGGCGAGCAGTACTTC
few,TRBD2,TRBJ2-1,TRBV7-8,CASRKTGGLKGEQFF,TGTGCCAGCAGAAAGACGGGGGGGCTCAAAGGTGAGCAGTTCTTC
-,TRBD1,TRBJ2-7,TRBV6-6,CASSQTGGGHEQYF,TGTGCCAGCAGCCAGACAGGGGGCGGACACGAGCAGTACTTC
-,TRBD1,TRBJ1-6,TRBV3-1/TRBV3-2,CASSYPGQGNSPLHF,TGTGCCAGCAGTTACCCGGGACAGGGAAATTCACCCCTCCACTTT
-,TRBD2,TRBJ2-7,TRBV11-2,CASRLALFSGTSDYEQYF,TGTGCCAGCAGGTTAGCCCTCTTTTCCGGGACTAGCGACTACGAGCAGTACTTC
-,TRBD1,TRBJ2-7,TRBV4-1,CASSQGGQGKSYEQYF,TGCGCCAGCAGCCAAGGGGGACAGGGGAAGTCCTACGAGCAGTACTTC
-,-,TRBJ2-7,TRBV5-1,CASSLGGYEQYF,TGCGCCAGCAGCTTGGGAGGGTACGAGCAGTACTTC
-,TRBD2,TRBJ2-4,TRBV27,CASSSTKRELAKNIQYF,TGTGCCAGCAGTTCGACAAAGCGGGAACTAGCCAAAAACATTCAGTACTTC
-,TRBD1,TRBJ2-2,TRBV19,CASKGQGVTGELFF,TGTGCCAGTAAGGGACAGGGAGTCACCGGGGAGCTGTTTTTT
-,TRBD1,TRBJ2-7,TRBV6-1,CASSERGTGVNF,TGTGCCAGCAGTGAACGTGGGACAGGGGTGAACTTC
-,-,TRBJ2-7,TRBV11-3,CASSFGRGEQYF,TGTGCCAGCAGCTTCGGGCGGGGCGAGCAGTACTTC
-,TRBD2,TRBJ2-3,TRBV5-4,CASSLRASGSADTQYF,TGTGCCAGCAGCTTGCGGGCTAGCGGGAGCGCAGATACGCAGTATTTT
-,-,TRBJ2-4,TRBV18,CASSGFERTKNIQYF,TGTGCCAGCTCAGGTTTCGAGAGGACCAAAAACATTCAGTACTTC
-,TRBD2,TRBJ2-1,TRBV4-1,CASSQQASGGLYNEQFF,TGCGCCAGCAGCCAACAGGCTAGCGGGGGCCTATACAATGAGCAGTTCTTC
-,TRBD1,TRBJ2-5,TRBV11-2,CASSPYRQGSETQYF,TGTGCCAGCAGCCCATACCGACAGGGTTCCGAGACCCAGTACTTC
-,TRBD1,TRBJ1-1,TRBV7-2,CASSPDRMNTEAFF,TGTGCCAGCAGCCCGGACAGGATGAACACTGAAGCTTTCTTT
-,-,TRBJ2-1,TRBV5-1,CASSLEGRVWNEQFF,TGCGCCAGCAGCTTGGAGGGCAGGGTATGGAATGAGCAGTTCTTC
few,-,TRBJ2-7,TRBV28,CASSLLFPARRGYEQYF,TGTGCCAGCAGTTTATTATTCCCGGCCCGACGGGGATACGAGCAGTACTTC
once,-,TRBJ1-2,TRBV12-3/TRBV12-4,CASSLEVVYGYTF,TGTGCCAGCAGCCTAGAGGTGGTCTATGGCTACACCTTC
-,-,TRBJ2-5,TRBV4-2,CASSHPRRGETQYF,TGTGCCAGCAGCCACCCCAGGCGGGGAGAGACCCAGTACTTC
-,-,TRBJ2-2,TRBV9,CASSPGQTNTGELFF,TGTGCCAGCAGCCCAGGACAGACGAACACCGGGGAGCTGTTTTTT
-,TRBD1,TRBJ1-4,TRBV24-1,CATRTGCREKLFF,TGTGCCACCCGGACAGGGTGTCGTGAAAAACTGTTTTTT